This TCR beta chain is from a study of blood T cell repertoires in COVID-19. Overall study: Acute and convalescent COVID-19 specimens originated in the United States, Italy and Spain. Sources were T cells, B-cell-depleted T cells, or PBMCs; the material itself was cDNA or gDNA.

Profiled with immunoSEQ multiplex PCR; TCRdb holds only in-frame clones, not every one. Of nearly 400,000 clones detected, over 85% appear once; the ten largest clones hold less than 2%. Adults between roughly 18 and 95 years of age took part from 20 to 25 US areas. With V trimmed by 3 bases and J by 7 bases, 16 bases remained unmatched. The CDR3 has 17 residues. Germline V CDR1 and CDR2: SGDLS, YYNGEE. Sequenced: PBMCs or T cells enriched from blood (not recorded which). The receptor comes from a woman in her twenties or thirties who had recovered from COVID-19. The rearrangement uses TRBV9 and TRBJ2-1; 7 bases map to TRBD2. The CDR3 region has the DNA TGTGCCAGCAGCGCCAAGGCTGGGAGGGGAGGGAAAAATGAGCAGTTCTTC. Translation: CASSAKAGRGGKNEQFF.